The T cell receptor beta chain described here comes from a study of T cell responses to AZD1222 COVID-19 vaccine. Study findings and constraints: The donor group comprised mostly white British people and more females; the analysis possibly underestimated clonal diversity.

Germline assignment: CDR1 MDHEN and CDR2 SYDVKM. The CDR3 consists of 12 residues. The V gene lost 6 bases and the J gene lost 7 bases, with 12 bases spanning the gap. A word on this clone: What it binds is unknown.

Using immunoSEQ multiplex PCR, the repertoire was profiled, and TCRdb retains in-frame clones only, with some absent. The profile covers 120,000 to 150,000 clones, with about 91% appearing a single time and approximately 16% taken by the ten largest. This chain uses TRBV28 with TRBJ1-2; D may be TRBD1 (6 bases). The TCR sequence derives from an adult in good health. Sequenced here: peripheral blood, sampled on day 0 of AZD1222 vaccination. CDR3 in amino acids: CASRKWGLGYTF. DNA for the CDR3: TGTGCCAGCAGAAAATGGGGGCTTGGCTACACCTTC.